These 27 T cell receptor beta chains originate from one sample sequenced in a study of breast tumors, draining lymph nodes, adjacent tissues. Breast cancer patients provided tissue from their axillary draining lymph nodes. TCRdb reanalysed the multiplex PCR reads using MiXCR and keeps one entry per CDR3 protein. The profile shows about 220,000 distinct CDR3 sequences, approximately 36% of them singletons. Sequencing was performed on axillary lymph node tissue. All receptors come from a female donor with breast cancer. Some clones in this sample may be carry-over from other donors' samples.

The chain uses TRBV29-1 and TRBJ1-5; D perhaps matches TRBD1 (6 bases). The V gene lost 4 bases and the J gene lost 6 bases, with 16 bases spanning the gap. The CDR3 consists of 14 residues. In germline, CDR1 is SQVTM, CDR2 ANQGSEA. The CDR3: CSVGEGVGIQPQHF. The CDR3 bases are TGCAGCGTTGGGGAGGGGGTTGGGATTCAGCCCCAGCATTTT.

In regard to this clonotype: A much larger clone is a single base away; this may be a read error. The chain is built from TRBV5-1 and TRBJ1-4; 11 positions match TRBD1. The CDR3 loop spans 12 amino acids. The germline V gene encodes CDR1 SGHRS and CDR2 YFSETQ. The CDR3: CAGRDRGEKLFF. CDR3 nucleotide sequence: TGCGCCGGCAGGGACAGGGGGGAAAAACTGTTTTTT.

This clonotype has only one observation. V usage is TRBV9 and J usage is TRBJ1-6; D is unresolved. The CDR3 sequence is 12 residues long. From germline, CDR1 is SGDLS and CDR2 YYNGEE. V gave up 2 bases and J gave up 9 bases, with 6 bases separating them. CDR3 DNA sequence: TGTGCCAGCAGCGTCCTCGGTTCACCCCTCCACTTT. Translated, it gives CASSVLGSPLHF.

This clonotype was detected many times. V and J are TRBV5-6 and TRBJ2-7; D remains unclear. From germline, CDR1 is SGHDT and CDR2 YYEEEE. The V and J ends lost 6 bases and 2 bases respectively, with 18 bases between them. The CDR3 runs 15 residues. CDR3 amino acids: CASNLGLQEAYEQYF. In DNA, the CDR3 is TGTGCCAGCAACCTTGGGCTCCAAGAAGCCTACGAGCAGTACTTC. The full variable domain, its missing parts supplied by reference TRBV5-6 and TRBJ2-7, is DAGVTQSPTHLIKTRGQQVTLRCSPKSGHDTVSWYQQALGQGPQFIFQYYEEEERQRGNFPDRFSGHQFPNYSSELNVNALLLGDSALYLCASNLGLQEAYEQYFGPGTRLTVT.

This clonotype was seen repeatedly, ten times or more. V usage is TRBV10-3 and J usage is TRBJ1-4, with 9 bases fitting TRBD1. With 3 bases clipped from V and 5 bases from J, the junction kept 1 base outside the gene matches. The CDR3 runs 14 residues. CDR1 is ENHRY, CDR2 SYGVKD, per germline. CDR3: CAISEGQGNEKLFF. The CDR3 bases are TGTGCCATCAGTGAAGGACAGGGGAATGAAAAACTGTTTTTT.

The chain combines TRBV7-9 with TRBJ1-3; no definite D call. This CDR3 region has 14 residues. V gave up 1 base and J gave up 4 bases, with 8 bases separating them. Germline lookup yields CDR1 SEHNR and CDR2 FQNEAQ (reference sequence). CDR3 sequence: CASSLEGLGNTIYF. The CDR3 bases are TGTGCCAGCAGCTTAGAGGGATTGGGAAACACCATATATTTT.

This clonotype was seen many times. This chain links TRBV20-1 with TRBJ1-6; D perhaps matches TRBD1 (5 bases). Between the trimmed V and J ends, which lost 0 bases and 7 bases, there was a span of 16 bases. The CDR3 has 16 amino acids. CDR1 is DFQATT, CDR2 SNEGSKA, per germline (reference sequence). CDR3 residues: CSARDGAAIGNSPLHF. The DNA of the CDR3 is TGCAGTGCTAGAGATGGGGCAGCCATAGGGAATTCACCCCTCCACTTT.

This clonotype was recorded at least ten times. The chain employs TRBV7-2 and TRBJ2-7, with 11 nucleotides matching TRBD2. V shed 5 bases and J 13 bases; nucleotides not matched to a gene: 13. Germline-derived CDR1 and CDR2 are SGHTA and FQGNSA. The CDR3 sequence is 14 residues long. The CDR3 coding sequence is TGTGCCAGCAGCGATTTAGATCCTAGCGGGGGGTTTTACTTC. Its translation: CASSDLDPSGGFYF.

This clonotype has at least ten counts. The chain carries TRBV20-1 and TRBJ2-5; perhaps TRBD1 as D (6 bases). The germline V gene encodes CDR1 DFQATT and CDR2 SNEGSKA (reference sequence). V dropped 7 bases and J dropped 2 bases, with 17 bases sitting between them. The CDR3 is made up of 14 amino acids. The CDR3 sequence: CSVRPGHLQETQYF. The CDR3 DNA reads TGCAGTGTAAGACCGGGACACCTTCAAGAGACCCAGTACTTC.

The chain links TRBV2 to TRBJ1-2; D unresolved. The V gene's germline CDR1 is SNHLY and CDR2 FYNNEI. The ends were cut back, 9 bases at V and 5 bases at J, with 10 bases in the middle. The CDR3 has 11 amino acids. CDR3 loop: CARGLGYGYTF. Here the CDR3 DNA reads TGTGCCAGAGGGCTAGGGTATGGCTACACCTTC.

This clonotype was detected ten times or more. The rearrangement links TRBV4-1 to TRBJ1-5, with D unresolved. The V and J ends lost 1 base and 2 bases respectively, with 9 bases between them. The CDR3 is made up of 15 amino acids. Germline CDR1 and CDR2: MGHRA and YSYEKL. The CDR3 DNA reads TGCGCCAGCAGCCAAGTAGGCCAGGGCAATCAGCCCCAGCATTTT. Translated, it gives CASSQVGQGNQPQHF.

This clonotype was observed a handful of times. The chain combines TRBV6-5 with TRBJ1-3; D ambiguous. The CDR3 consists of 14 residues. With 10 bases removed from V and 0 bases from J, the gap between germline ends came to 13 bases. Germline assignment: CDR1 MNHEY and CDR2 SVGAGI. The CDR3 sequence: CATRPTRSGNTIYF. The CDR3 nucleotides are TGTGCCACCAGGCCCACGCGCTCTGGAAACACCATATATTTT.

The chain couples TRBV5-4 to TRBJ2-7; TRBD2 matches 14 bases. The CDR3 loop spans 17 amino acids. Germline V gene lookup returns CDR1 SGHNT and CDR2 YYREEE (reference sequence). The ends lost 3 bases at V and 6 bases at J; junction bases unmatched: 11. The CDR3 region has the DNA TGTGCCAGCAGCTCGGGACTAGCGGGAGTCCCTCGCGCCGAGCAGTACTTC. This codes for CASSSGLAGVPRAEQYF.

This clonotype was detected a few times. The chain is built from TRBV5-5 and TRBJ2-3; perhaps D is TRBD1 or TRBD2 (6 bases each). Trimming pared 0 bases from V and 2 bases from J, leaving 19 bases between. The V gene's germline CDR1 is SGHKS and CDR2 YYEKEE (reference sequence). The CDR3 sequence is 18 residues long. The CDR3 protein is CASSLVDAAWGATDTQYF. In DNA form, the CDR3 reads TGTGCCAGCAGCTTGGTGGACGCTGCCTGGGGGGCCACAGATACGCAGTATTTT. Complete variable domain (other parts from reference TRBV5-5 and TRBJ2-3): DAGVTQSPTHLIKTRGQQVTLRCSPISGHKSVSWYQQVLGQGPQFIFQYYEKEERGRGNFPDRFSARQFPNYSSELNVNALLLGDSALYLCASSLVDAAWGATDTQYFGPGTRLTVL.

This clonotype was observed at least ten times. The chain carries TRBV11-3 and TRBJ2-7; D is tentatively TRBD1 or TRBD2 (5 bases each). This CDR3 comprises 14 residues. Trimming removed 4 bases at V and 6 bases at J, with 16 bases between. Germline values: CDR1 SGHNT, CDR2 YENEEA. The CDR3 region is CASSWGPWVSEQYF. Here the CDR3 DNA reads TGTGCCAGCAGCTGGGGACCGTGGGTGAGCGAGCAGTACTTC.

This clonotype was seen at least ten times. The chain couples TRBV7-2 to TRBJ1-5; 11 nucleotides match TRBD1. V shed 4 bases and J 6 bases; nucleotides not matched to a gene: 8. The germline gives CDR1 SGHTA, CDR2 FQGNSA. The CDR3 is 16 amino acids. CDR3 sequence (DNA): TGTGCCAGCAGCTACCTCGGACAGGGGGCCAGTCAGCCCCAGCATTTT. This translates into CASSYLGQGASQPQHF.

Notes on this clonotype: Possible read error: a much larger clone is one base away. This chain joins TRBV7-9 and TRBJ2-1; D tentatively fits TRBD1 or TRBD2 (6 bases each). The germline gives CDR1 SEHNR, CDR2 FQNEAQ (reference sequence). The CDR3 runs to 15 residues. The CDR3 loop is CASSTPPEGDNEQLF. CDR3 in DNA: TGTGCCAGCAGCACCCCCCCGGAGGGGGACAATGAGCAGCTCTTC.

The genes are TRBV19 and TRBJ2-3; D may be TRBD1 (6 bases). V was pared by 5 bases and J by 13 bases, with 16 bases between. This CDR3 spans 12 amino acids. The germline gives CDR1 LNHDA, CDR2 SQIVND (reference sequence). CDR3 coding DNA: TGTGCCAGTAGTGGAATGACAGGCTCGAAGTATTTT. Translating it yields CASSGMTGSKYF. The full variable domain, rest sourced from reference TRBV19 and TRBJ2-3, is DGGITQSPKYLFRKEGQNVTLSCEQNLNHDAMYWYRQDPGQGLRLIYYSQIVNDFQKGDIAEGYSVSREKKESFPLTVTSAQKNPTAFYLCASSGMTGSKYFGPGTRLTVL.

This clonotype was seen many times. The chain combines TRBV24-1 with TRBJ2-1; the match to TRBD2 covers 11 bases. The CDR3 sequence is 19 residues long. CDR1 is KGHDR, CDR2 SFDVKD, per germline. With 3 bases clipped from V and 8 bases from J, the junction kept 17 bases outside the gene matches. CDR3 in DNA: TGTGCCACCAGTGATGCGGGAGGAACTAGCGGGAGTTATAGCGATGAGCAGTTCTTC. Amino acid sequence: CATSDAGGTSGSYSDEQFF.

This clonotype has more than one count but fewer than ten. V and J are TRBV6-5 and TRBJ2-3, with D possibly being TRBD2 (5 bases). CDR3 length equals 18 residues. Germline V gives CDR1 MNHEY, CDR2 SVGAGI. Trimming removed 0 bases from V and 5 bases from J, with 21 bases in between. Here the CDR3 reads CASSYSILAGGREDTQYF. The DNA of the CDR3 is TGTGCCAGCAGTTACTCGATCCTCGCGGGTGGGCGCGAAGATACGCAGTATTTT.

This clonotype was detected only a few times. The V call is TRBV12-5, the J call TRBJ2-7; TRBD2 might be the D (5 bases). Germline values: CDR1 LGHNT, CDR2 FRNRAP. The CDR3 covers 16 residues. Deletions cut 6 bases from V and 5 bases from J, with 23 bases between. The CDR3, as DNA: TGTGCTAGTGGACCAACTGACTATCCTATAACCCACGAGCAGTACTTC. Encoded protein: CASGPTDYPITHEQYF.

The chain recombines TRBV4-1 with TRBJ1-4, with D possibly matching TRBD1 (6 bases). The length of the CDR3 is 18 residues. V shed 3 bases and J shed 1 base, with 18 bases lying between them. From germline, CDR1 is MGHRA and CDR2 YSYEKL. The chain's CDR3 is CASSHPPGARGTNEKLFF. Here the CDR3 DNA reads TGCGCCAGCAGCCATCCTCCAGGGGCCAGGGGAACTAATGAAAAACTGTTTTTT.

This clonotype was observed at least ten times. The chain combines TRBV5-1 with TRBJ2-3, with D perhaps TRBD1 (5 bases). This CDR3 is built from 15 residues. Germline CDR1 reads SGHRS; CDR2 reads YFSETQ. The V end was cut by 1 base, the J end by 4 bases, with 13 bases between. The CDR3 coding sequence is TGCGCCAGCAGCTTGTTGCCCCAGGGTCCAGATACGCAGTATTTT. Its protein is CASSLLPQGPDTQYF. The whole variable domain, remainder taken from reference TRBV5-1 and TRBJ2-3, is KAGVTQTPRYLIKTRGQQVTLSCSPISGHRSVSWYQQTPGQGLQFLFEYFSETQRNKGNFPGRFSGRQFSNSRSEMNVSTLELGDSALYLCASSLLPQGPDTQYFGPGTRLTVL.

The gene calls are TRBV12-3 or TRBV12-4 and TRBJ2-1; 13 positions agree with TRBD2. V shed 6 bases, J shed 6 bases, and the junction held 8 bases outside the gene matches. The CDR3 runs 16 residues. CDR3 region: CASSPTGLAGSNEQFF. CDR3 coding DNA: TGTGCCAGCAGCCCCACGGGACTAGCGGGATCCAATGAGCAGTTCTTC.

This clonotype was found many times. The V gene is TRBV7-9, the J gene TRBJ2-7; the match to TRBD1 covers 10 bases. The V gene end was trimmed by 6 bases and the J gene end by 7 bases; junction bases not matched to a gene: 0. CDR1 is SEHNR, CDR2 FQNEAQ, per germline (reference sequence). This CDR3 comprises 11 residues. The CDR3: CASRGQGEQYF. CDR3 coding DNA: TGTGCCAGCAGGGGACAGGGGGAGCAGTACTTC.

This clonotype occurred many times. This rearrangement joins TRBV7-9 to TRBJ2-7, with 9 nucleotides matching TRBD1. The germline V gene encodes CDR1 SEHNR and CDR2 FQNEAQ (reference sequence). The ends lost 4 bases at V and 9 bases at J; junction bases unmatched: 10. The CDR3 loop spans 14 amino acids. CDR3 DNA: TGTGCCAGCAGCTGGGGACAGGGTAGTTCGACGCAGTACTTC. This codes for CASSWGQGSSTQYF.

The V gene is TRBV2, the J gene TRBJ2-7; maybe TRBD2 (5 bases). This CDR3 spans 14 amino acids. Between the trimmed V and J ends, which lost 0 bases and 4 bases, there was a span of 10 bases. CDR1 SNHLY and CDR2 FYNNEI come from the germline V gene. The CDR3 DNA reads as TGTGCCAGCAGTGAAGCGCTTCGGGGTTACGAGCAGTACTTC. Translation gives CASSEALRGYEQYF. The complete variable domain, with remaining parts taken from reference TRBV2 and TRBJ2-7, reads EPEVTQTPSHQVTQMGQEVILRCVPISNHLYFYWYRQILGQKVEFLVSFYNNEISEKSEIFDDQFSVERPDGSNFTLKIRSTKLEDSAMYFCASSEALRGYEQYFGPGTRLTVT.